These 11 T cell receptor beta chains were all obtained from the same sample, sequenced in a study of blood T cell repertoires in COVID-19. Sequenced by immunoSEQ multiplex PCR; TCRdb stores in-frame clones only, minus some. Among about 330,000 clones listed, 85% to 90% were seen once. Sample: PBMCs or T cells enriched from blood (not recorded which). These receptors originate from a woman younger than 30 who had recovered from COVID-19.

This chain links TRBV12-3 or TRBV12-4 with TRBJ1-4; the match to TRBD1 covers 9 bases. V gave up 5 bases and J gave up 8 bases; unmatched junction bases: 3. The CDR3 has 13 amino acids. The CDR3 nucleotides are TGTGCCAGCAGTCTCGGGACAGGGGAAAAACTGTTTTTT. As protein: CASSLGTGEKLFF.

The chain recombines TRBV2 with TRBJ1-6; 8 bases fit TRBD1. The ends lost 3 bases at V and 5 bases at J; junction bases unmatched: 3. The CDR3 spans 15 residues. CDR1 and CDR2 (germline): SNHLY, FYNNEI. The CDR3 spells CASSEAQGDNSPLHF. DNA of the CDR3: TGTGCCAGCAGTGAGGCACAGGGGGATAATTCACCCCTCCACTTT.

The rearrangement links TRBV2 to TRBJ1-1; D gene uncertain. The length of the CDR3 is 13 residues. Trimming removed 8 bases from V and 8 bases from J, with 18 bases in between. Germline loops: CDR1 SNHLY, CDR2 FYNNEI. CDR3 sequence: CASASAKTIEAFF. As DNA, the CDR3 is TGTGCCAGCGCCAGCGCCAAGACGATAGAAGCTTTCTTT.

V gene TRBV4-2 combines with J gene TRBJ2-5, with D perhaps TRBD2 (6 bases). CDR1 and CDR2 (germline): LGHNA, YNFKEQ. V was trimmed by 5 bases and J by 4 bases, leaving 17 bases between them. This CDR3 is built from 15 residues. The CDR3 coding sequence is TGTGCCAGCAGCGCAAGGGACGGCGGGGCAGAGACCCAGTACTTC. Protein sequence: CASSARDGGAETQYF.

This chain joins TRBV6-5 and TRBJ1-1; D not resolved. The CDR3 runs 14 residues. Germline V CDR1 and CDR2: MNHEY, SVGAGI. Trimming pared 6 bases from V and 7 bases from J, leaving 18 bases between. The CDR3, as DNA: TGTGCCAGCAGCACTGCGCGCCCGGGGAGTGAAGCTTTCTTT. Its translation is CASSTARPGSEAFF.

This chain uses TRBV7-7 with TRBJ2-7, with D possibly TRBD1 on 5 matching bases. Trimming pared 0 bases from V and 6 bases from J, leaving 9 bases between. Germline assignment: CDR1 SSHAT and CDR2 FNYEAQ (reference sequence). The CDR3 consists of 13 residues. CDR3 sequence reads: CASSLAGHSEQYF. DNA of the CDR3: TGTGCCAGCAGCTTAGCGGGGCACTCCGAGCAGTACTTC.

The rearrangement links TRBV7-9 to TRBJ1-3, with D possibly TRBD1 on 5 matching bases. Germline V gene data show CDR1 as SEHNR and CDR2 as FQNEAQ (reference sequence). The CDR3 is 14 amino acids. The V end lost 3 bases, the J end lost 4 bases, and 10 bases lay between the germline ends. Written as DNA, the CDR3 is TGTGCCAGCAGCTTGGGAGGGGTCGGAAACACCATATATTTT. Amino acid sequence: CASSLGGVGNTIYF.

CDR3 bases: TGCAGCGTGGGACAGTTTAACACTGAAGCTTTCTTT. As protein: CSVGQFNTEAFF. The chain joins TRBV29-1 to TRBJ1-1; 7 bases are a match to TRBD1. CDR1 SQVTM and CDR2 ANQGSEA come from the germline V gene. The CDR3 runs to 12 residues. Germline trimming cut 6 bases from V and 2 bases from J; bases unmatched to any gene: 3.

The CDR3 protein is CASSPGTSSETQYF. CDR3 bases: TGTGCCAGTAGTCCCGGGACTAGCTCCGAGACCCAGTACTTC. The chain joins TRBV19 to TRBJ2-5; the match to TRBD2 covers 9 bases. This CDR3 spans 14 amino acids. The V gene end was trimmed by 5 bases and the J gene end by 5 bases; junction bases not matched to a gene: 6. In germline, CDR1 is LNHDA, CDR2 SQIVND (reference sequence).

This clone was seen once. The chain recombines TRBV5-1 with TRBJ2-2; weak D call: TRBD2 (5 bases). This CDR3 region has 13 residues. The germline gives CDR1 SGHRS, CDR2 YFSETQ. Trimming took off 7 bases at V and 6 bases at J, with 13 bases between the two ends. CDR3 residues: CASRGSGSGELFF. Here the CDR3 DNA reads TGCGCCAGCCGGGGTAGTGGGTCCGGGGAGCTGTTTTTT.

The V call is TRBV5-6, the J call TRBJ1-2; tentatively, D is TRBD1 (6 bases). V gave up 2 bases and J gave up 2 bases, with 7 bases separating them. Germline CDR1 and CDR2: SGHDT and YYEEEE. This CDR3 has 13 amino acids. In nucleotides, the CDR3 is TGTGCCAGCAGCTTTACAGGGAACTATGGCTACACCTTC. It yields the protein CASSFTGNYGYTF.